This TCR beta chain was documented in a study of human versus mouse CDR3 diversity and MHC coevolution (dated by TCRdb to 2016 to 2017). A note on the overall study: The immunoSEQ assay was reported to detect one in 200,000 T cells and to minimize multiplex PCR amplification bias. Human naive CD4 T cell repertoires were used as a reference for TCR selection on multiple MHC II alleles and were compared with human-TCR-locus transgenic mice carrying single MHC II. Across mouse and human samples, the number of valid reads per sample ranged from about 5.5 x 10^6 to 1.8 x 10^7. Three healthy volunteer blood donors were included in the human cohort, with one aged 30 to 40, one aged 40 to 49 and one aged 60 to 69 at collection. The paper's findings and limits, for the study overall: Repertoire diversity was not considered directly comparable between humans and mice because human T cells were selected on a handful of MHC II alleles. Most of the three human donors showed the lowest clonal inequality scores among all compared groups. According to iCHAO1 estimates, humans had the largest TCR beta repertoire, roughly 1.5 million clonotypes, which was attributed likely to selection by multiple MHC II molecules. On average, humans had more CDR3 deletions and insertions than mice, indicating greater exonuclease and TdT activity.

A note on this clone: The antigen this receptor binds is unknown. Base qualities are missing; no much larger clone stands one base away.

The QIAGEN blood and tissue kit was used to extract genomic DNA from sorted cells, and the DNA was quantified on a NanoDrop 1000. The immunoSEQ platform deep sequenced and quantified TCR alpha and beta chains by multiplex PCR of genomic DNA. Per the source publication's procedure: IMGT gene and region definitions were used for annotation of the TCR sequences. Out-of-frame rearrangements were used as a proxy for the preselection repertoire and compared with in-frame clonotypes. To estimate repertoire size, the study used the iCHAO1 estimator that comes with the immunoSEQ platform. Clonal inequality was measured with a Gini index on in-frame amino acid clonotypes, based on the Lorenz curve. The intersect function of the R package tcR was used to count shared clonotypes, and the Jaccard index was used to score similarity. Frequencies of V, J and V-J usage were subjected to principal component analysis with the R prcomp function, without normalization. Drawn from immuneACCESS, this table holds only the in-frame rearrangements with V and J called that TCRdb kept. Clones are partly lost; checked studies trace under half to an unresolved V gene and leave the rest unexplained. V and J calls and clone size come straight from that table; D and trimming were deduced from the DNA. The sample table shows about 60,000 clones, and 90% to 95% are seen once. The ten largest clones capture under 20% of the sample.

Fluorescence-activated cell sorting was used to pull naive CD4 T cells, meaning cells that were CD45RO-negative and CD62L-positive, out of the PBMCs. From each donor, 40 to 55 ml of fresh peripheral blood was taken, and Ficoll density centrifugation was then used to isolate PBMCs. All samples were sorted on a FACSAria III instrument and reached purity above 90%. Sequencing used naive CD4+ T cells from blood. The cell subset or site label, read with the paper, signifies: CD45RO-negative CD62L-positive naive CD4 T cells. This TCR came from a person in their sixties or seventies in good health.

The sequence in DNA is TGTGCCAGCAGTGAGATTCCAGTGGGCAATCAGCCCCAGCATTTT. Translated, this is CASSEIPVGNQPQHF. The rearrangement joined TRBV2 to TRBJ1-5; the D gene identity is not certain. Measured from the cysteine to the phenylalanine, the CDR3 is 15 residues long. The sequence is cut down to CDR3 DNA, 45 bases in frame from base 1. The germline V gene sets CDR1 to SNHLY and CDR2 to FYNNEI. V is reduced by 3 bases and J by 2 bases, leaving a spacing of 11 bases between them.